These T cell receptor beta chains were read from a single sample in a study of blood T cells in healthy people across ages. TCRdb reanalysed the 5' RACE reads using MiXCR and keeps one entry per CDR3 protein. The sample holds some 940,000 distinct CDR3 sequences, 29% seen once. The same data also went into a second study, on T cells of mothers and their children.

Sample: blood. The origin of the receptors is a woman between 35 and 50 years old in good health. CDR3s leave out the opening cysteine and the closing phenylalanine or tryptophan.

>12|TRBV6-1
ASSELDSNQPQH
>11|TRBV3-1
ASSQEGRSTQY
>11|TRBV6-5
ASRDRGLSEQY
>16|TRBV7-2
ASSLSPGLRGAMETQY
>11|TRBV5-1
ASSLWSRNEQF
>15|TRBV27
ASSLSGGRSGSFTQY
>14|TRBV29-1
SVEDPGGRSTDTQY
>16|TRBV7-3
ASSLKGPAGGYTDTQY
>13|TRBV7-3
ASSHGTGKYNEQF
>14|TRBV28
ASRQTGTGGGYGYT
>14|TRBV4-1
ASSQEGQLAKNIQY
>14|TRBV4-1
ASSLRSGGSGHEQF
>13|TRBV28
ASKDFLYGNNEQF
>12|TRBV4-3
ASSRVRGNQPQH
>13|TRBV7-2
ASSGEQGAFGTQY
>12|TRBV28
ASSLSGGFNIQY
>13|TRBV6-5
ASSSPQTGCGGYT
>14|TRBV7-9
ASSLAGSRYQETQY
>14|TRBV6-5
ASSYSGGGWANVLT
>15|TRBV3-1
ASSQTGGSSYYNEQF
>13|TRBV5-5
ASSAGPASNQPQH
>12|TRBV7-6
ASSLSRWGTEAF
>13|TRBV6-6
ASSLVAGSTYGYT
>11|TRBV11-2
ASSYIEGTEAF
>12|TRBV6-6
ASTPGQGYQPQH
>12|TRBV5-1
ASSYGLAAETQY
>15|TRBV28
ASSLGLAGPRPNEQF
>11|TRBV10-3
AISTAGDNEQF
>12|TRBV20-1
SANKRGGYNEQF
>12|TRBV7-2
ASSLHRERYGYT
>12|TRBV29-1
SVEAGSYQETQY
>11|TRBV28
ASRGGPTDTQY
>13|TRBV5-1
ACSGSGGDYNEQF
>11|TRBV15
ATSNGGRETQY
>12|TRBV7-9
ASRSLGALTEAF
>13|TRBV6-5
ATFGGTGRGGTQY
>12|TRBV5-1
ASSSEQLQETQY
>13|TRBV9
ASSVGSGGSDTQY
>13|TRBV6-4
ASSDSPGAQETQY